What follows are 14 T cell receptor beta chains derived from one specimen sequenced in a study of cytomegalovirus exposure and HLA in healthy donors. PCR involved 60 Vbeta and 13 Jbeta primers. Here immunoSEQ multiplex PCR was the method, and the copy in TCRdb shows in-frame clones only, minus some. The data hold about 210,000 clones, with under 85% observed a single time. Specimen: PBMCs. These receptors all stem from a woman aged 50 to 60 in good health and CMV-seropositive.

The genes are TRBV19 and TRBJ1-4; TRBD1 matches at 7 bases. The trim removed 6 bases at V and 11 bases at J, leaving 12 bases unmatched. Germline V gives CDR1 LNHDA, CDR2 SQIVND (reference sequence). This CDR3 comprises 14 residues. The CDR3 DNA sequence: TGTGCCAGTAGGGACCCGACAGGGTCGCAGAAACTGTTTTTT. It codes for CASRDPTGSQKLFF.

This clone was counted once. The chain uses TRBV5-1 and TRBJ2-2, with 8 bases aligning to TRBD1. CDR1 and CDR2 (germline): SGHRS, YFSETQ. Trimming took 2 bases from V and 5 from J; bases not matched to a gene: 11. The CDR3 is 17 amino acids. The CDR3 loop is CASSFRYDRGKTGELFF. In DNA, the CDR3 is TGCGCCAGCAGCTTCCGATATGACAGGGGAAAGACCGGGGAGCTGTTTTTT.

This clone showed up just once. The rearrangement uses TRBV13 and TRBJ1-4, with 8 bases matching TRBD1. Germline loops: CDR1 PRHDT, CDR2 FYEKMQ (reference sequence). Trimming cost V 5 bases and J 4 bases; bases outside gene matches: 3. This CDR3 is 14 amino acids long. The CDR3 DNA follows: TGTGCCAGCAGCCAGGGGGCCGGTAATGAAAAACTGTTTTTT. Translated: CASSQGAGNEKLFF.

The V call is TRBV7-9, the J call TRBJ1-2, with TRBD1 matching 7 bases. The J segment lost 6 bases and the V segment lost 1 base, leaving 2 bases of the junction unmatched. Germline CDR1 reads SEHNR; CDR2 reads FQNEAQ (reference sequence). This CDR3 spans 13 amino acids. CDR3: CASSLGDSHGYTF. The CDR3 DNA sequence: TGTGCCAGCAGCTTAGGGGACAGCCATGGCTACACCTTC.

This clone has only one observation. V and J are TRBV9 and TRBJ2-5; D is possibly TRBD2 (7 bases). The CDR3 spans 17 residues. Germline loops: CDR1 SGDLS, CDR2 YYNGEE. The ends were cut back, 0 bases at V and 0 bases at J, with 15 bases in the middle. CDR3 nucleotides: TGTGCCAGCAGCGTAGGAGGGGGGGACCTACACCAAGAGACCCAGTACTTC. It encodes CASSVGGGDLHQETQYF.

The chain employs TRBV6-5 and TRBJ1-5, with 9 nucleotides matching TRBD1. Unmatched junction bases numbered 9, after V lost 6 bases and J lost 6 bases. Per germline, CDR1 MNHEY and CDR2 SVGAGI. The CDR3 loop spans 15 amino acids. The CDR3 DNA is TGTGCCAGCAGACCACAGGGGGCGAGGGGTCAGCCCCAGCATTTT. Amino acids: CASRPQGARGQPQHF.

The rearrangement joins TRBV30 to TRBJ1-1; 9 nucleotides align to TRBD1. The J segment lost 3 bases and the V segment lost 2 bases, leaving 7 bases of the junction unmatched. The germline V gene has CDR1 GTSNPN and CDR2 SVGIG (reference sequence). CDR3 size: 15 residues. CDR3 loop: CAWSQGQGGDTEAFF. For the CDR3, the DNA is TGTGCCTGGAGTCAGGGACAGGGCGGCGACACTGAAGCTTTCTTT.

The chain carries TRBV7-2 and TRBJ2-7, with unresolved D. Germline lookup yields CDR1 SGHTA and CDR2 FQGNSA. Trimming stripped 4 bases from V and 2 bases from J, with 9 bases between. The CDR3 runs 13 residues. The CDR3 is CASSSSATYEQYF. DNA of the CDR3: TGTGCCAGCAGCTCCAGCGCCACCTACGAGCAGTACTTC.

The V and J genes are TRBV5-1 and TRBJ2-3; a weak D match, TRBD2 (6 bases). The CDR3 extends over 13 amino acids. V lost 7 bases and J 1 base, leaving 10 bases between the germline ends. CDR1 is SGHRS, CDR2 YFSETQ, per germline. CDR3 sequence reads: CASSTRRTDTQYF. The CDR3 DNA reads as TGCGCCAGCTCGACTAGACGCACAGATACGCAGTATTTT.

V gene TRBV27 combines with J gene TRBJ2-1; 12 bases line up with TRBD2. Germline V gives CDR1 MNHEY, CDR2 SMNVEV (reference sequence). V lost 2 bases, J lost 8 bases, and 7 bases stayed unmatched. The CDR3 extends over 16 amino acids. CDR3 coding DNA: TGTGCCAGCAGTTTACACCTAGCGGGGGGGCCTTATGAGCAGTTCTTC. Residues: CASSLHLAGGPYEQFF.

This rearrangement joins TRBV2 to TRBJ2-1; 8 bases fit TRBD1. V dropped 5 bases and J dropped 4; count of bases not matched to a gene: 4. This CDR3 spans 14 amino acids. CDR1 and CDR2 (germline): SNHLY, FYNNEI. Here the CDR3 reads CASSQGTGYNEQFF. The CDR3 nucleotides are TGTGCCAGCAGTCAAGGGACAGGATACAATGAGCAGTTCTTC. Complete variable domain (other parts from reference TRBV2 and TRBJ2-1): EPEVTQTPSHQVTQMGQEVILRCVPISNHLYFYWYRQILGQKVEFLVSFYNNEISEKSEIFDDQFSVERPDGSNFTLKIRSTKLEDSAMYFCASSQGTGYNEQFFGPGTRLTVL.

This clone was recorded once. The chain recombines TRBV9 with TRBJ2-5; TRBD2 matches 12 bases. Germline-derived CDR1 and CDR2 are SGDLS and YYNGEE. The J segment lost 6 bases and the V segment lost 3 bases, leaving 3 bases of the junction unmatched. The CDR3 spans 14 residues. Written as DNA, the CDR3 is TGTGCCAGCAGCGCACTAGCGGGGGGACAGACCCAGTACTTC. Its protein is CASSALAGGQTQYF.

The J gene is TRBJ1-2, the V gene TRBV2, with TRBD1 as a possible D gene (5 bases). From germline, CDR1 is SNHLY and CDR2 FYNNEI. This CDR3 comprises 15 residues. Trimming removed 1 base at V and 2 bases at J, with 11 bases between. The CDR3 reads CASSEVRTPNYGYTF. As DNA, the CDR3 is TGTGCCAGCAGTGAAGTCCGGACACCGAACTATGGCTACACCTTC. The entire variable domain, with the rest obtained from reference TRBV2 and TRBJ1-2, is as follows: EPEVTQTPSHQVTQMGQEVILRCVPISNHLYFYWYRQILGQKVEFLVSFYNNEISEKSEIFDDQFSVERPDGSNFTLKIRSTKLEDSAMYFCASSEVRTPNYGYTFGSGTRLTVV.

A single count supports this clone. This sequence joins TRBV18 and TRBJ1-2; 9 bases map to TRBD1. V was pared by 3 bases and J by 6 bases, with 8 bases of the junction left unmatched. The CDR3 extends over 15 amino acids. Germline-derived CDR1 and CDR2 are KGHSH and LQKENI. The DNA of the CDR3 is TGTGCCAGCTCACCCCTGGGACAGGGTAAAGATGGCTACACCTTC. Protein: CASSPLGQGKDGYTF.